This T cell receptor (beta chain) emerged from a study of circulating CD8 cells and anti-PD-1 response in melanoma. Of note for this clonotype: A read error may be the cause here, since a much bigger clone is one base away.

Germline V lookup: CDR1 LNHDA, CDR2 SQIVND (reference sequence). This CDR3 comprises 14 residues. TCR libraries were prepared from roughly 14 ng of total RNA with the QIAseq Immune Repertoire TCR panel. TCRdb called the reads again in MiXCR, with one record for every CDR3 protein. The repertoire holds over a thousand distinct CDR3 sequences, with approximately 7% as singletons. From live CD3+CD8+TCRalphabeta+ cells, four PD-1 and/or TIGIT subsets were sorted. The J gene is TRBJ1-1, the V gene TRBV19; D perhaps matches TRBD1 (6 bases). The receptor's source is a human donor with melanoma. The sample was CD8+ T cells from PBMCs, taken at baseline or after one month of anti-PD-1 therapy (not recorded which). Here the CDR3 DNA reads TGTGCCAGTACCCCCGTCATGGGGACAACTGAAGCTTCCTTT. It yields the protein CASTPVMGTTEASF.